Following are 32 T cell receptor beta chains from one sample sequenced in a study of cytomegalovirus exposure and HLA in healthy donors. Researchers ran the PCR with 60 Vbeta and 13 Jbeta primers. Clones were read by immunoSEQ multiplex PCR, and TCRdb kept only the in-frame ones, dropping some. The profile shows around 100,000 clones, 79% of them singletons. The specimen sequenced was PBMCs. These receptors all stem from a man aged 50 to 59 in good health and CMV-seropositive.

This chain uses TRBV28 with TRBJ1-4, with TRBD1 matching over 10 bases. The germline gives CDR1 MDHEN, CDR2 SYDVKM. The CDR3 runs to 14 residues. V lost 5 bases and J lost 7; bases outside the gene matches: 4. In nucleotides, the CDR3 is TGTGCCAGCAGTACGACAGGGGGCGGTGAAAAACTGTTTTTT. Translation gives CASSTTGGGEKLFF.

The rearrangement uses TRBV28 and TRBJ2-1, with 12 bases aligning to TRBD2. In germline, CDR1 is MDHEN, CDR2 SYDVKM. Losses at the gene ends were 8 bases for V and 4 bases for J; bases not matched to a gene: 3. This CDR3 comprises 14 residues. The DNA for the CDR3 is TGTGCCAGCGGTACTAGCGGGGGGTACAATGAGCAGTTCTTC. Protein: CASGTSGGYNEQFF.

The chain has TRBV6-1 and TRBJ1-1; D gene uncertain. V was trimmed by 8 bases and J by 0 bases, leaving 13 bases between them. Germline V gene lookup returns CDR1 MNHNS and CDR2 SASEGT. There are 14 residues in the CDR3. DNA for the CDR3: TGTGCCAGCGTCCCAGTACATATGAACACTGAAGCTTTCTTT. Its translation: CASVPVHMNTEAFF.

V and J are TRBV7-9 and TRBJ2-7; 9 bases are a match to TRBD1. CDR1 is SEHNR and CDR2 is FQNEAQ in the germline V gene (reference sequence). This CDR3 is built from 14 residues. J lost 5 bases, V lost 5 bases, and 7 bases had no gene match. CDR3 sequence reads: CASSHTGQGDEQYF. The CDR3 DNA follows: TGTGCCAGCAGCCACACGGGACAGGGCGACGAGCAGTACTTC.

As DNA, the CDR3 is TGTGCCAGCCATAGCCTTTCCTACGAGCAGTACTTC. Protein product: CASHSLSYEQYF. The chain recombines TRBV2 with TRBJ2-7; D ambiguous. CDR3 length: 12 amino acids. Trimming cost V 8 bases and J 1 base, with 9 bases left between them. CDR1 SNHLY and CDR2 FYNNEI come from the germline V gene.

This clone has only one observation. V is TRBV18 and J is TRBJ2-7, with TRBD2 matching over 8 bases. The V gene's germline CDR1 is KGHSH and CDR2 LQKENI. The CDR3 loop spans 14 amino acids. With 6 bases clipped from V and 1 base from J, the junction kept 5 bases outside the gene matches. The CDR3 protein is CASSFGTRSYEQYF. In nucleotides, the CDR3 is TGTGCCAGCTCTTTCGGGACTAGGTCCTACGAGCAGTACTTC.

This clone was detected a few times. The chain combines TRBV4-2 with TRBJ2-7, with 9 bases lining up with TRBD1. The J segment lost 7 bases and the V segment lost 2 bases, leaving 12 bases of the junction unmatched. The germline CDR1 and CDR2 sequences are LGHNA and YNFKEQ. This CDR3 contains 16 residues. As DNA, the CDR3 is TGTGCCAGCAGCCAACCACCGGGACAGGGAACGAGGGAGCAGTACTTC. Its protein product is CASSQPPGQGTREQYF.

The rearrangement joins TRBV2 to TRBJ2-7, with 9 bases that match TRBD1. Losses at the gene ends were 6 bases for V and 2 bases for J; bases not matched to a gene: 5. Germline V gives CDR1 SNHLY, CDR2 FYNNEI. CDR3 length equals 14 residues. CDR3 in amino acids: CASRNRGPPYEQYF. CDR3 nucleotide sequence: TGTGCCAGCAGGAACAGGGGGCCACCCTACGAGCAGTACTTC.

The V gene is TRBV5-5, the J gene TRBJ2-1; D is perhaps TRBD2 (7 bases). The V and J ends lost 4 bases and 9 bases respectively, with 17 bases between them. This CDR3 spans 14 amino acids. Germline V gene sequence: CDR1 SGHKS, CDR2 YYEKEE (reference sequence). In DNA form, the CDR3 reads TGTGCCAGCAGCCCGGAGAGGGGGGGGACTGAGCAGTTCTTC. Protein: CASSPERGGTEQFF. The full variable domain, its missing parts supplied by reference TRBV5-5 and TRBJ2-1, is DAGVTQSPTHLIKTRGQQVTLRCSPISGHKSVSWYQQVLGQGPQFIFQYYEKEERGRGNFPDRFSARQFPNYSSELNVNALLLGDSALYLCASSPERGGTEQFFGPGTRLTVL.

The V and J genes are TRBV6-1 and TRBJ1-2; 8 positions agree with TRBD1. CDR3 length: 15 residues. J lost 7 bases, V lost 2 bases, and 9 bases had no gene match. CDR1 is MNHNS and CDR2 is SASEGT in the germline V gene. Written as DNA, the CDR3 is TGTGCCAGCAGTGAACCCAGGGGGCGTCTTTTTGGCTACACCTTC. It encodes CASSEPRGRLFGYTF.

The V call is TRBV27, the J call TRBJ1-2; no reliable D call. The CDR3 runs 13 residues. Germline lookup yields CDR1 MNHEY and CDR2 SMNVEV (reference sequence). V lost 2 bases and J 1 base, leaving 5 bases between the germline ends. CDR3 in DNA: TGTGCCAGCAGTTTAGTCGGTAACTATGGCTACACCTTC. Translation gives CASSLVGNYGYTF.

This clone was detected only a few times. The rearrangement uses TRBV7-6 and TRBJ2-3, with 10 bases matching TRBD1. The CDR3 length is 18 residues. The germline V gene encodes CDR1 SGHVS and CDR2 FNYEAQ. The V and J ends lost 1 base and 2 bases, in that order; junction bases with no gene match: 9. The CDR3 DNA is TGTGCCAGCAGCTTAGAAGGGACAGGGGACGTATTCACAGATACGCAGTATTTT. Its translation: CASSLEGTGDVFTDTQYF.

The V gene is TRBV5-4, the J gene TRBJ2-1; 14 positions match TRBD2. Germline trimming cut 3 bases from V and 9 bases from J; bases unmatched to any gene: 5. Germline CDR1 and CDR2: SGHNT and YYREEE (reference sequence). The CDR3 runs 15 residues. In DNA form, the CDR3 reads TGTGCCAGCAGCTCCGGGACTAGCGGGAGAAGTGAGCAGTTCTTC. Protein product: CASSSGTSGRSEQFF.

The chain joins TRBV28 to TRBJ1-5, with D uncertain. CDR1 MDHEN and CDR2 SYDVKM come from the germline V gene. The CDR3 length is 15 residues. Trimming stripped 3 bases from V and 8 bases from J, with 17 bases between. This CDR3 is CASSLGDKSLEPQHF. In nucleotides, the CDR3 is TGTGCCAGCAGTTTGGGAGACAAGTCGCTGGAGCCCCAGCATTTT.

The chain joins TRBV7-9 to TRBJ2-5; D ambiguous. Trimming took 5 bases from V and 5 from J, leaving 9 bases between them. CDR1 SEHNR and CDR2 FQNEAQ come from the germline V gene (reference sequence). The CDR3 covers 12 residues. The CDR3 here is CASSPSRETQYF. CDR3 sequence (DNA): TGTGCCAGCAGCCCGAGCCGGGAGACCCAGTACTTC. The full variable domain, its missing parts supplied by reference TRBV7-9 and TRBJ2-5, is DTGVSQNPRHKITKRGQNVTFRCDPISEHNRLYWYRQTLGQGPEFLTYFQNEAQLEKSRLLSDRFSAERPKGSFSTLEIQRTEQGDSAMYLCASSPSRETQYFGPGTRLLVL.

J is TRBJ2-7 and V is TRBV5-6; 11 positions match TRBD1. CDR3 length: 15 residues. Losses at the gene ends were 2 bases for V and 6 bases for J; bases not matched to a gene: 7. CDR1 and CDR2 from the germline V gene are SGHDT and YYEEEE. The CDR3 loop is CASSFPGQGVPEQYF. The CDR3 nucleotides read TGTGCCAGCAGCTTTCCGGGACAGGGGGTCCCCGAGCAGTACTTC.

Only a few counts were recorded for this clone. V is TRBV13 and J is TRBJ2-1, with TRBD2 as a possible D gene (7 bases). V lost 6 bases to trimming and J lost 10 bases, with 22 bases between them. From germline, CDR1 is PRHDT and CDR2 FYEKMQ (reference sequence). CDR3 size: 15 residues. In nucleotides, the CDR3 is TGTGCCAGCAGAGCCAAGGGGGGGCGGGAGAGGGAGCAGTTCTTC. Protein sequence: CASRAKGGREREQFF.

The chain recombines TRBV28 with TRBJ1-5; D possibly corresponds to TRBD1 (5 bases). Trimming shortened V by 10 bases and J by 11 bases, and 15 bases separated the two germline ends. Looked up from germline, CDR1 is MDHEN and CDR2 is SYDVKM. CDR3 size: 11 residues. The CDR3 DNA reads TGTGCCATCTCCAGGGAATTGACCCAGCATTTT. Its translation is CAISRELTQHF.

This clone has just a few counts. The DNA of the CDR3 is TGTGCCAGTAGTACCCCCCCCGGGACTAGCGGGAGCACAGATACGCAGTATTTT. Its protein is CASSTPPGTSGSTDTQYF. The chain carries TRBV19 and TRBJ2-3; 12 nucleotides agree with TRBD2. CDR3 length: 18 amino acids. Germline lookup yields CDR1 LNHDA and CDR2 SQIVND (reference sequence). V trimming: 4 bases; J trimming: 0 bases; junction bases outside the gene matches: 8. Full variable domain (missing parts from reference TRBV19 and TRBJ2-3): DGGITQSPKYLFRKEGQNVTLSCEQNLNHDAMYWYRQDPGQGLRLIYYSQIVNDFQKGDIAEGYSVSREKKESFPLTVTSAQKNPTAFYLCASSTPPGTSGSTDTQYFGPGTRLTVL.

V usage is TRBV28 and J usage is TRBJ2-7, with 8 bases fitting TRBD2. With 7 bases clipped from V and 7 bases from J, the junction kept 15 bases outside the gene matches. CDR3 length equals 15 residues. Germline CDR1 MDHEN, CDR2 SYDVKM. The CDR3 DNA is TGTGCCAGCACCTTTTCGGGAGGGGATTGGCGGGAGCAGTACTTC. This encodes CASTFSGGDWREQYF.

This chain connects TRBV7-8 to TRBJ2-7; 7 bases agree with TRBD2. Germline values: CDR1 SGHVS, CDR2 FQNEAQ. V gave up 5 bases and J gave up 7 bases; unmatched junction bases: 14. CDR3 length equals 15 residues. This CDR3 is CASSPMLAGVGEQYF. CDR3 in DNA: TGTGCCAGCAGCCCCATGCTGGCGGGAGTGGGGGAGCAGTACTTC.

The V call is TRBV5-4, the J call TRBJ2-2; possible D gene TRBD1, 5 bases. Trimming took off 5 bases at V and 1 base at J, with 12 bases between the two ends. The CDR3 runs 15 residues. Per germline, CDR1 SGHNT and CDR2 YYREEE (reference sequence). The CDR3 here is CASSMQGMNTGELFF. CDR3 bases: TGTGCCAGCAGTATGCAGGGCATGAACACCGGGGAGCTGTTTTTT. Full variable domain (missing parts from reference TRBV5-4 and TRBJ2-2): ETGVTQSPTHLIKTRGQQVTLRCSSQSGHNTVSWYQQALGQGPQFIFQYYREEENGRGNFPPRFSGLQFPNYSSELNVNALELDDSALYLCASSMQGMNTGELFFGEGSRLTVL.

The gene calls are TRBV11-3 and TRBJ2-1; no clear D gene. The germline V gene encodes CDR1 SGHNT and CDR2 YENEEA. V lost 0 bases and J lost 6, with 12 bases in between. The CDR3 totals 15 residues. The CDR3 here is CASSLDSQLRNEQFF. CDR3 sequence (DNA): TGTGCCAGCAGCTTAGATAGCCAGTTACGCAATGAGCAGTTCTTC.

This chain links TRBV18 with TRBJ2-3; perhaps TRBD2 as D (6 bases). Per the germline V gene, CDR1 is KGHSH and CDR2 is LQKENI. CDR3 length: 14 residues. V shed 3 bases and J shed 4 bases, with 11 bases lying between them. CDR3 sequence reads: CASSPNGRSDTQYF. The CDR3 bases are TGTGCCAGCTCACCGAACGGGAGATCAGATACGCAGTATTTT.

A few counts support this clone. For the CDR3, the DNA is TGTGCCAGCAGCATAGGGACAGGGAGGGTCTACGAGCAGTACTTC. Translating it yields CASSIGTGRVYEQYF. This chain connects TRBV7-2 to TRBJ2-7; 9 bases line up with TRBD1. With V trimmed by 5 bases and J by 3 bases, 8 bases remained unmatched. CDR1 and CDR2 from the germline V gene are SGHTA and FQGNSA. This CDR3 region has 15 residues. Based on the CDR3 plus reference TRBV7-2 and TRBJ2-7, the full variable domain is GAGVSQSPSNKVTEKGKDVELRCDPISGHTALYWYRQSLGQGLEFLIYFQGNSAPDKSGLPSDRFSAERTGGSVSTLTIQRTQQEDSAVYLCASSIGTGRVYEQYFGPGTRLTVT.

The chain employs TRBV12-5 and TRBJ2-7, with D possibly being TRBD1 (6 bases). Germline CDR1 and CDR2: LGHNT and FRNRAP. V gave up 5 bases and J gave up 6 bases, with 14 bases separating them. The CDR3 spans 13 residues. The CDR3 region is CASGPGHPGEQYF. For the CDR3, the DNA is TGTGCTAGTGGTCCGGGACATCCCGGCGAGCAGTACTTC. The entire variable domain, with the rest obtained from reference TRBV12-5 and TRBJ2-7, is as follows: DARVTQTPRHKVTEMGQEVTMRCQPILGHNTVFWYRQTMMQGLELLAYFRNRAPLDDSGMPKDRFSAEMPDATLATLKIQPSEPRDSAVYFCASGPGHPGEQYFGPGTRLTVT.

This chain links TRBV2 with TRBJ1-2; possible D gene TRBD1, 6 bases. The CDR3 is 13 amino acids. Trimming stripped 4 bases from V and 6 bases from J, with 12 bases between. Looked up from germline, CDR1 is SNHLY and CDR2 is FYNNEI. The CDR3 protein is CASSARGRDGYTF. The CDR3 DNA follows: TGTGCCAGCAGTGCCAGGGGAAGGGATGGCTACACCTTC.

The gene calls are TRBV10-3 and TRBJ1-5, with D unresolved. The CDR3 contains 16 residues. Trimming took 2 bases from V and 2 from J, leaving 13 bases between them. Germline CDR1 and CDR2: ENHRY and SYGVKD. The CDR3 DNA reads as TGTGCCATCAGTGAGGAAAGTCTGGGAGGCAATCAGCCCCAGCATTTT. Translation gives CAISEESLGGNQPQHF.

The chain employs TRBV18 and TRBJ1-3, with 9 nucleotides matching TRBD1. V was pared by 1 base and J by 3 bases, with 4 bases of the junction left unmatched. The CDR3 is 16 amino acids. Germline-derived CDR1 and CDR2 are KGHSH and LQKENI. In nucleotides, the CDR3 is TGTGCCAGCTCACCACGAACAGGGGGCGGTGGAAACACCATATATTTT. Protein sequence: CASSPRTGGGGNTIYF.

V gene TRBV7-6 combines with J gene TRBJ1-3, with D perhaps matching TRBD1 (6 bases). Germline-derived CDR1 and CDR2 are SGHVS and FNYEAQ. This CDR3 has 17 amino acids. Deletions cut 1 base from V and 3 bases from J, with 16 bases between. CDR3 DNA sequence: TGTGCCAGCAGCTTAGAGGGGGTCCAGGGCTTTGGAAACACCATATATTTT. Its translation is CASSLEGVQGFGNTIYF.

This rearrangement joins TRBV2 to TRBJ2-1; tentatively, D is TRBD2 (5 bases). Germline V lookup: CDR1 SNHLY, CDR2 FYNNEI. This CDR3 spans 15 amino acids. Trimming took 4 bases from V and 7 from J, leaving 17 bases between them. The CDR3 loop is CASSVNGLRGNEQFF. The CDR3 DNA is TGTGCCAGCAGTGTAAACGGACTCCGCGGAAATGAGCAGTTCTTC.

The rearrangement uses TRBV5-1 and TRBJ1-1; the D is unclear. Trimming cost V 0 bases and J 1 base, with 10 bases left between them. Germline CDR1 and CDR2: SGHRS and YFSETQ. The CDR3 is 15 residues long. DNA of the CDR3: TGCGCCAGCAGCTTGGTCGCCCTGAGGAACACTGAAGCTTTCTTT. It encodes CASSLVALRNTEAFF.